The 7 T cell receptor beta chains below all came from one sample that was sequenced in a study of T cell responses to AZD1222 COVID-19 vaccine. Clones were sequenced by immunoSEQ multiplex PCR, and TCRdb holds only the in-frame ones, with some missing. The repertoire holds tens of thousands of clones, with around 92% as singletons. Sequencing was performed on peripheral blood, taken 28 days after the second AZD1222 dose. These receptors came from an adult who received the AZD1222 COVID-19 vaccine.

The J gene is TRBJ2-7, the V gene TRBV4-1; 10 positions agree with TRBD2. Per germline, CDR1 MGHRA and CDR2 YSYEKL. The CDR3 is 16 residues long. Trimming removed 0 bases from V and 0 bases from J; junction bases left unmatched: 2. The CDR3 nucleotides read TGCGCCAGCAGCCAAGACAGGACTAGCGGCTCCTACGAGCAGTACTTC. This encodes CASSQDRTSGSYEQYF.

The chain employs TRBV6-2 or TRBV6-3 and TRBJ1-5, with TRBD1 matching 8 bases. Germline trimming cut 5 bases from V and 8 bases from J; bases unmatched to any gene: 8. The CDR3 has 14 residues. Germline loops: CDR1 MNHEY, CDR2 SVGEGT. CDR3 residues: CASSRGDRTEPQHF. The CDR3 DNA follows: TGTGCCAGCAGTAGAGGGGACAGGACTGAGCCCCAGCATTTT.

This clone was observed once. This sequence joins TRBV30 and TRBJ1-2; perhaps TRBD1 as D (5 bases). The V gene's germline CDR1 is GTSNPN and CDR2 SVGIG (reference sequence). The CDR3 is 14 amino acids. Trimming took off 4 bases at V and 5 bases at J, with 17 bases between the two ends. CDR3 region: CAWTTGTSPYGYTF. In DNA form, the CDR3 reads TGTGCCTGGACAACTGGGACTTCCCCTTATGGCTACACCTTC.

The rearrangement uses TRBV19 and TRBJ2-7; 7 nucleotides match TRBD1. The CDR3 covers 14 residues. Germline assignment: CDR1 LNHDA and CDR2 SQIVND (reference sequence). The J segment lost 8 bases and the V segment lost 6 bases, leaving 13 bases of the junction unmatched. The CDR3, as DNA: TGTGCCAGTAGCGATACGGGACAGCGTACAAAGCAGTACTTC. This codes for CASSDTGQRTKQYF.

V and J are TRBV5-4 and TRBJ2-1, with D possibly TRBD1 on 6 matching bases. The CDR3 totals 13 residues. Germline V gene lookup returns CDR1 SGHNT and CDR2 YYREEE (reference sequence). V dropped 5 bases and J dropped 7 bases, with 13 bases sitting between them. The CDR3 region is CASSTGFINEQFF. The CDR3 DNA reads TGTGCCAGCAGTACAGGGTTTATTAATGAGCAGTTCTTC. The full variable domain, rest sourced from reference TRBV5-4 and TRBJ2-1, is ETGVTQSPTHLIKTRGQQVTLRCSSQSGHNTVSWYQQALGQGPQFIFQYYREEENGRGNFPPRFSGLQFPNYSSELNVNALELDDSALYLCASSTGFINEQFFGPGTRLTVL.

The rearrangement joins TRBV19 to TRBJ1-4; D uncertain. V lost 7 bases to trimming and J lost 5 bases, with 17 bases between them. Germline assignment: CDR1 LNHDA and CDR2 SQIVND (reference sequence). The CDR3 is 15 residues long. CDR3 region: CASTQVGRKNEKLFF. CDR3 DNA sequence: TGTGCCAGTACCCAGGTCGGACGAAAGAATGAAAAACTGTTTTTT. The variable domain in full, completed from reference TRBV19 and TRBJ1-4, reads DGGITQSPKYLFRKEGQNVTLSCEQNLNHDAMYWYRQDPGQGLRLIYYSQIVNDFQKGDIAEGYSVSREKKESFPLTVTSAQKNPTAFYLCASTQVGRKNEKLFFGSGTQLSVL.

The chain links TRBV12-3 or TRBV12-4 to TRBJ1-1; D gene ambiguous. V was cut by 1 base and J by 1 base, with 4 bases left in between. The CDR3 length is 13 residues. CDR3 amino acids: CASSLVQNTEAFF. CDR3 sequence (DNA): TGTGCCAGCAGTTTAGTACAGAACACTGAAGCTTTCTTT.